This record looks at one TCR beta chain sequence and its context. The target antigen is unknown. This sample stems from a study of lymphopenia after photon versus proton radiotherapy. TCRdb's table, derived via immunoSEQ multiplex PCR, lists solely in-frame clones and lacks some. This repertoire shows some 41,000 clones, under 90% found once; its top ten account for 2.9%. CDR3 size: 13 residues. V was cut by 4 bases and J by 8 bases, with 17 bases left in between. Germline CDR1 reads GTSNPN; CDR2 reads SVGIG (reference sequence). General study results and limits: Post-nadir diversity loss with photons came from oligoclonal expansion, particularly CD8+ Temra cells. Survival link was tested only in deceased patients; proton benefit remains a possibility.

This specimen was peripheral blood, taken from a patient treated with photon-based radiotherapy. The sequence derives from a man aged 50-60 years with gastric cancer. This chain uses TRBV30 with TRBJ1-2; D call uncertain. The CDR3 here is CAWTLTGHQGYTF. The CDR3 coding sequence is TGTGCCTGGACGCTGACCGGGCATCAGGGCTACACCTTC.